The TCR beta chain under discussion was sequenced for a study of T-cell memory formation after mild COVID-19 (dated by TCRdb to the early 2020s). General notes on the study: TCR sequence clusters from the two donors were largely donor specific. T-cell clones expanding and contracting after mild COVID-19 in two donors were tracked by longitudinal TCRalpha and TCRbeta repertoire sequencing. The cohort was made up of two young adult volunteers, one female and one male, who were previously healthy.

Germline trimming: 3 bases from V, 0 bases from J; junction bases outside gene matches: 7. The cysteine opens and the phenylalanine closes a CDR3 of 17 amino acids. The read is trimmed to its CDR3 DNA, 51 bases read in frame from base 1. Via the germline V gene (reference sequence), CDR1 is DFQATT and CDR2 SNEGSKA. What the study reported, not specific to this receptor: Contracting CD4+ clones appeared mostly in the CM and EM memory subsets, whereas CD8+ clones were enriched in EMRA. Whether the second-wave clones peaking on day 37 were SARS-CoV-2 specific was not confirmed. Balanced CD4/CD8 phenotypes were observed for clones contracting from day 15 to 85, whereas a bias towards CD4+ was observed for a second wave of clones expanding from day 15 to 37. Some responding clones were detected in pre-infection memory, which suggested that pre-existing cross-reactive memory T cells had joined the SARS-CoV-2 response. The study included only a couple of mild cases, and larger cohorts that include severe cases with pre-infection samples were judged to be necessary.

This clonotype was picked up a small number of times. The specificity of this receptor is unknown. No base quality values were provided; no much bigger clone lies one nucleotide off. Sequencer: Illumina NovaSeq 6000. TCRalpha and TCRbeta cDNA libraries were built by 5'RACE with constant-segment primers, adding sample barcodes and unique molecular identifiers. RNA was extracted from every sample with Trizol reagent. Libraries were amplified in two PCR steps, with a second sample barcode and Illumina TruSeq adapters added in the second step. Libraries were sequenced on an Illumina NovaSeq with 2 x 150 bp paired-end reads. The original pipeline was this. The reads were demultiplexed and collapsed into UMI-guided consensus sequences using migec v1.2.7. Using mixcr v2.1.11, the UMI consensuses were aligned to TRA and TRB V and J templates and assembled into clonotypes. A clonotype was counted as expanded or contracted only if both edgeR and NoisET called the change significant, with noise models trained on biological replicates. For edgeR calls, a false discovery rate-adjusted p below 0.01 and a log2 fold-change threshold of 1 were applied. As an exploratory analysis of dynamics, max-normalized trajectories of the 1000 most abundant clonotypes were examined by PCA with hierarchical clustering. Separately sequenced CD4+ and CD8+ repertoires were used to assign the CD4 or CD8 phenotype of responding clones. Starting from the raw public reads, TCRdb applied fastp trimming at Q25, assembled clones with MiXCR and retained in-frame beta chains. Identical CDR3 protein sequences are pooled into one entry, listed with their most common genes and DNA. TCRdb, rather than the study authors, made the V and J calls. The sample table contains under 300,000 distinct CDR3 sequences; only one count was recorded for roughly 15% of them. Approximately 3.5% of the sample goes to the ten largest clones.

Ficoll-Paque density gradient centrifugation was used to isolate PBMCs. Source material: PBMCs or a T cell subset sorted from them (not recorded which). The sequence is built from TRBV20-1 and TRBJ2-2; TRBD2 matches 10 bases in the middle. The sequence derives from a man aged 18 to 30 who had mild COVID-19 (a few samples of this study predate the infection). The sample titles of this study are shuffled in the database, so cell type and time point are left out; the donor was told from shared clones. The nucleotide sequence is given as TGCAGTGCTAGTAGTCTAGCGGGGGCCACGAACACCGGGGAGCTGTTTTTT. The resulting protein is CSASSLAGATNTGELFF.